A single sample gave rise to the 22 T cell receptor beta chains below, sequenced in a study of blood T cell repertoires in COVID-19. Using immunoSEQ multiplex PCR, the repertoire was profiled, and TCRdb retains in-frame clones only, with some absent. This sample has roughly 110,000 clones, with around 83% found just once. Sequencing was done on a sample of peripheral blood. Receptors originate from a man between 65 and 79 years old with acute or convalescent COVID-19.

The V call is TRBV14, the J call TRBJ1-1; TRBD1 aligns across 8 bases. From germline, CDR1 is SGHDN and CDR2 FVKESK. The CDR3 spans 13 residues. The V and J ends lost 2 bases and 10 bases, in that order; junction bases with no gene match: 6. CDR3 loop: CASSQSRTGRAFF. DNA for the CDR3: TGTGCCAGCAGCCAAAGCCGGACAGGGAGAGCTTTCTTT.

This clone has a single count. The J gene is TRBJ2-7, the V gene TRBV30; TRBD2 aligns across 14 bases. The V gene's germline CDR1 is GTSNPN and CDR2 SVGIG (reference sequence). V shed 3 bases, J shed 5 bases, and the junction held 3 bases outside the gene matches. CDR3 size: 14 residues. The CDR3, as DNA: TGTGCCTGGAGGGGACTAGCGGGAGCCAACGAGCAGTACTTC. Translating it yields CAWRGLAGANEQYF.

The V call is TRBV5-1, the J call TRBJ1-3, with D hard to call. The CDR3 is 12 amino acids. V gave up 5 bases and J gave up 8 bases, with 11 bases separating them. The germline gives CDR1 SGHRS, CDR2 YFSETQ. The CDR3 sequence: CASRTDGDTIYF. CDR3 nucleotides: TGCGCCAGCAGGACGGACGGGGACACCATATATTTT.

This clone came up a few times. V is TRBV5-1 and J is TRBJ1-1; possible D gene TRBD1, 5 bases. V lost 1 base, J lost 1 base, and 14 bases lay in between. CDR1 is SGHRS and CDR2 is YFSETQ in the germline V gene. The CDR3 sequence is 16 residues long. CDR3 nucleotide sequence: TGCGCCAGCAGCTTGATGGCCCAGGGAACGAACACTGAAGCTTTCTTT. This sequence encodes CASSLMAQGTNTEAFF.

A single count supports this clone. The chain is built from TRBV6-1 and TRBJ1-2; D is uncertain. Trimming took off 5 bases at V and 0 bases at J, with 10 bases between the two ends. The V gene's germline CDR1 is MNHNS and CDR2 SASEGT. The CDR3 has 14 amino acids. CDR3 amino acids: CASSSDTSNYGYTF. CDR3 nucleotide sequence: TGTGCCAGCAGTTCCGACACCTCTAACTATGGCTACACCTTC.

The CDR3 DNA follows: TGTGCCAGCAGCTCCCCAAAGCAGGGGTCGACCGGGGAGCTGTTTTTT. It encodes CASSSPKQGSTGELFF. The chain combines TRBV4-2 with TRBJ2-2; tentatively, D is TRBD1 (6 bases). V lost 5 bases to trimming and J lost 5 bases, with 18 bases between them. The CDR3 loop spans 16 amino acids. Germline assignment: CDR1 LGHNA and CDR2 YNFKEQ.

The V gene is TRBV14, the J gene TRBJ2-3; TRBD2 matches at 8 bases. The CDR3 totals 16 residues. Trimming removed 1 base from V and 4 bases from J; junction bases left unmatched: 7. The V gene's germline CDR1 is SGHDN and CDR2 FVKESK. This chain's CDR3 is CASSQGGLGQADTQYF. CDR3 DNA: TGTGCCAGCAGCCAAGGGGGACTAGGCCAGGCAGATACGCAGTATTTT. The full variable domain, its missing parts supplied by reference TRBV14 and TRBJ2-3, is EAGVTQFPSHSVIEKGQTVTLRCDPISGHDNLYWYRRVMGKEIKFLLHFVKESKQDESGMPNNRFLAERTGGTYSTLKVQPAELEDSGVYFCASSQGGLGQADTQYFGPGTRLTVL.

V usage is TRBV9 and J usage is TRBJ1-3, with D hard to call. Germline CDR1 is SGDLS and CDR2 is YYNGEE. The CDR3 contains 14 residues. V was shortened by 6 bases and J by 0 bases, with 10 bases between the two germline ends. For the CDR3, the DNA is TGTGCCAGCACCCGTGAGGGCTCTGGAAACACCATATATTTT. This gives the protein CASTREGSGNTIYF.

CDR3 DNA: TGTGCCAGCACTCAGGGGGCGGGTGGCTACACCTTC. Its protein is CASTQGAGGYTF. The rearrangement joins TRBV6-5 to TRBJ1-2, with 8 nucleotides matching TRBD1. J was trimmed by 7 bases and V by 7 bases; bases with no gene match: 5. Looked up from germline, CDR1 is MNHEY and CDR2 is SVGAGI. There are 12 residues in the CDR3.

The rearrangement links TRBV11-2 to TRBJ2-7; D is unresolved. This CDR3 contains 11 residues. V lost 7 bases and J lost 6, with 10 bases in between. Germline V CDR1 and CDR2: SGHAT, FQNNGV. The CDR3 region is CASTLRSEQYF. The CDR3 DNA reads TGTGCCAGCACCTTGAGGAGCGAGCAGTACTTC.

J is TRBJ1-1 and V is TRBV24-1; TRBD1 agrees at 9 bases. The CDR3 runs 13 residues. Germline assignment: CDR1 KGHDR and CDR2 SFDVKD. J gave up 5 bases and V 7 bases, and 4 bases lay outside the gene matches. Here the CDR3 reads CATRGTGRTEAFF. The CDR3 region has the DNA TGTGCCACCAGGGGGACAGGGCGTACTGAAGCTTTCTTT.

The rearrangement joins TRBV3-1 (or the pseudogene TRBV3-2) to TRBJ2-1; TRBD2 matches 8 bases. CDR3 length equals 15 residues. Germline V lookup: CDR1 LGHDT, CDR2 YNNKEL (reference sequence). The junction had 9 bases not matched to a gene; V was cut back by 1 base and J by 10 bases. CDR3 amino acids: CASSQVGGGGREQFF. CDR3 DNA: TGTGCCAGCAGCCAAGTGGGCGGCGGGGGGCGAGAGCAGTTCTTC.

DNA for the CDR3: TGTGCCAGCAGCTTAGCGTTCGCGGGGATTGCATTATCTGGAAACACCATATATTTT. Its translation is CASSLAFAGIALSGNTIYF. This rearrangement joins TRBV7-9 to TRBJ1-3; D remains unclear. The CDR3 is 19 amino acids. V was shortened by 0 bases and J by 1 base, with 19 bases between the two germline ends. Germline V gene data show CDR1 as SEHNR and CDR2 as FQNEAQ (reference sequence). Full variable domain (outside the CDR3, taken from reference TRBV7-9 and TRBJ1-3): DTGVSQNPRHKITKRGQNVTFRCDPISEHNRLYWYRQTLGQGPEFLTYFQNEAQLEKSRLLSDRFSAERPKGSFSTLEIQRTEQGDSAMYLCASSLAFAGIALSGNTIYFGEGSWLTVV.

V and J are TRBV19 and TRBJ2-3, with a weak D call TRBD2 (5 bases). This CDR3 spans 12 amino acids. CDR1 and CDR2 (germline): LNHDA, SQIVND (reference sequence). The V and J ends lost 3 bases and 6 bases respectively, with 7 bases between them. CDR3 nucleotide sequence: TGTGCCAGTAGTATTCCGGGGGATACGCAGTATTTT. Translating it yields CASSIPGDTQYF.

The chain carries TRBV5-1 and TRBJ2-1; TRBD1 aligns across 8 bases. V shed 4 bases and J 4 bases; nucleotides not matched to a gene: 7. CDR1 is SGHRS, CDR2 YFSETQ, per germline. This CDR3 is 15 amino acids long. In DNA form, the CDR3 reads TGCGCCAGCAGCCAGAGGACAGGGACTTACAATGAGCAGTTCTTC. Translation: CASSQRTGTYNEQFF.

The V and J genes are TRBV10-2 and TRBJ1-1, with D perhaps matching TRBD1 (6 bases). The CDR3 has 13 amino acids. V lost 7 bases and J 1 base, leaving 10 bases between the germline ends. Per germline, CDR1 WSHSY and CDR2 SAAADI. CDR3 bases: TGCGCCAGCACCCCAGGGGCGAACACTGAAGCTTTCTTT. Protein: CASTPGANTEAFF.

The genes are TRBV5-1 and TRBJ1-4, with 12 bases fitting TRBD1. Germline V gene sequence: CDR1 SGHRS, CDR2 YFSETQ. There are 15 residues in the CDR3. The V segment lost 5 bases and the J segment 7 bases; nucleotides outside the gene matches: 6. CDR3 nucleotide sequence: TGCGCCAGCAGACCTTCGGGACAGGGGGCTGAAAAACTGTTTTTT. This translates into CASRPSGQGAEKLFF.

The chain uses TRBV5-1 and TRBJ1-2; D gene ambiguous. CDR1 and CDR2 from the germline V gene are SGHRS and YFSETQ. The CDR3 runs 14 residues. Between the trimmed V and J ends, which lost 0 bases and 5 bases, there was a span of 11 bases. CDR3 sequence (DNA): TGCGCCAGCAGCTTGGACAGCGGCGGGTATGGCTACACCTTC. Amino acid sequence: CASSLDSGGYGYTF.

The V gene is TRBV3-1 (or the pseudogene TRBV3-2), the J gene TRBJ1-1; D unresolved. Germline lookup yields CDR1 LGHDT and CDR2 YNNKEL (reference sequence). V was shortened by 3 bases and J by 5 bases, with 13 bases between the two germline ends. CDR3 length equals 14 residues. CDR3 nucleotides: TGTGCCAGCAGCCACTCGACTGGCGGGACTGAAGCTTTCTTT. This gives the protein CASSHSTGGTEAFF.

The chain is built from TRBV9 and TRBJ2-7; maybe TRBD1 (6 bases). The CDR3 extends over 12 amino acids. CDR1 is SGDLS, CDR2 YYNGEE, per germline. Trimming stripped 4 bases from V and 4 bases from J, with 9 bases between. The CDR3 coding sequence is TGTGCCAGCAGCTCCAGGGGTTACGAGCAGTACTTC. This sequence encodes CASSSRGYEQYF.

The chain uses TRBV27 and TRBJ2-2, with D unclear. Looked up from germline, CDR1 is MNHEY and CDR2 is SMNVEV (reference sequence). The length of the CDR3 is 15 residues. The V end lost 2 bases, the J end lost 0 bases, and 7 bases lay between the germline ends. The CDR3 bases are TGTGCCAGCAGTTTAAATGGCCCGAACACCGGGGAGCTGTTTTTT. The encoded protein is CASSLNGPNTGELFF.

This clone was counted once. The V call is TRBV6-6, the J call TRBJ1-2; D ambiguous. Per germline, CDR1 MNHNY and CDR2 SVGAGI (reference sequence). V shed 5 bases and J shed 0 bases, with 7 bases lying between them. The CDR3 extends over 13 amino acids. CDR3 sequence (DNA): TGTGCCAGCAGTAACACAGCTAACTATGGCTACACCTTC. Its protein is CASSNTANYGYTF.